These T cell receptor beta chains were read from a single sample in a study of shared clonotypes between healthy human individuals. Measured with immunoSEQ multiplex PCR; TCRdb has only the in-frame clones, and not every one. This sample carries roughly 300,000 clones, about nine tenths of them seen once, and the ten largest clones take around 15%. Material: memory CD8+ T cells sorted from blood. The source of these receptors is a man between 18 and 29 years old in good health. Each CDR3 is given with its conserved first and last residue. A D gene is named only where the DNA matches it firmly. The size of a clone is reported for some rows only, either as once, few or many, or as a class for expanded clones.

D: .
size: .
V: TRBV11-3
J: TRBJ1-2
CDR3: CASSLDGSGYTF
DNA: TGTGCCAGCAGCTTAGACGGGAGCGGCTACACCTTC

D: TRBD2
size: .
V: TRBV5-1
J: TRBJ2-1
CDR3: CASSLPSGLAGLFNEQFF
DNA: TGCGCCAGCAGCTTGCCATCGGGACTAGCGGGACTTTTCAATGAGCAGTTCTTC

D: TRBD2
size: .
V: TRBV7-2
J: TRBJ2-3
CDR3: CASSHYSGVDTQYF
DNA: TGTGCCAGCAGCCACTATAGCGGGGTCGATACGCAGTATTTT

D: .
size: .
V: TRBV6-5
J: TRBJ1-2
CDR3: CASSYEGQGDGYTF
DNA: TGTGCCAGCAGTTACGAGGGGCAGGGAGATGGCTACACCTTC

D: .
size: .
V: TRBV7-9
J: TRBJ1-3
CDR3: CATRYRGNTIYF
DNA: TGTGCCACCAGATACAGAGGAAACACCATATATTTT

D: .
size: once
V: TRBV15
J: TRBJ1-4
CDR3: CATSSPWDGTNEKLFF
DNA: TGTGCCACCAGCAGCCCCTGGGACGGAACTAATGAAAAACTGTTTTTT

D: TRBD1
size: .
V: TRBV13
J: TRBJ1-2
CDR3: CASNRDREANYGYTF
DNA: TGTGCCAGCAATAGGGACAGGGAAGCTAACTATGGCTACACCTTC

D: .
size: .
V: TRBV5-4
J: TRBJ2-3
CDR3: CASSSSRDNTDTQYF
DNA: TGTGCCAGCAGCTCGTCCCGGGACAACACAGATACGCAGTATTTT

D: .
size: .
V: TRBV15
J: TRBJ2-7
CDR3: CATSSPTGTALFF
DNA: TGTGCCACCAGCAGTCCAACCGGGACTGCCCTTTTTTTC

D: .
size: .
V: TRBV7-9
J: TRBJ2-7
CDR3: CVSAKADEQYF
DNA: TGTGTAAGTGCCAAGGCTGACGAGCAGTACTTC

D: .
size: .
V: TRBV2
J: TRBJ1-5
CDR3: CASSDGRNSNQPQHF
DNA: TGTGCCAGCAGTGATGGGCGGAATAGCAATCAGCCCCAGCATTTT

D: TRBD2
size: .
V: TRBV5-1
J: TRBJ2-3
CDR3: CASSSTSVPSTDTQYF
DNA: TGCGCCAGCAGCAGTACTAGCGTTCCTAGCACAGATACGCAGTATTTT

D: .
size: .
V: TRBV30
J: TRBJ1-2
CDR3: CAWSEGSNYGYTF
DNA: TGTGCCTGGAGTGAGGGTTCCAACTATGGCTACACCTTC

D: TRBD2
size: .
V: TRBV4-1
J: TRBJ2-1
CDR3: CASSREGSSYNEQFF
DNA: TGCGCCAGCAGCCGGGAGGGAAGCTCCTACAATGAGCAGTTCTTC

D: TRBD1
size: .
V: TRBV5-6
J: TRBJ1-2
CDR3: CASNDRGHTYGYTF
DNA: TGTGCCAGCAACGACAGGGGGCATACCTATGGCTACACCTTC

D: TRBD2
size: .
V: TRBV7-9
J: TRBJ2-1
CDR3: CASSFPGGSYNEQFF
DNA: TGTGCCAGCAGCTTCCCGGGGGGATCCTACAATGAGCAGTTCTTC

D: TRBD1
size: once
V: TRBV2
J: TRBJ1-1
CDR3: CASTLRQGFEAFF
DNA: TGTGCCAGCACCCTTAGACAGGGGTTTGAAGCTTTCTTT

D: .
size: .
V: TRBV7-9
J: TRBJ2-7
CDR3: CASSPSESSYEQYF
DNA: TGTGCCAGCAGCCCCTCCGAAAGCTCCTACGAGCAGTACTTC

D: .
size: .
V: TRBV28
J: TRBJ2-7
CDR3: CASSNDRVFAYEQYF
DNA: TGTGCCAGCAGTAATGACAGAGTATTTGCCTACGAGCAGTACTTC

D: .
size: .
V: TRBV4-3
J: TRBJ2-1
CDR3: CASSLGRRRVNEQFF
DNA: TGCGCCAGCAGCCTCGGACGAAGAAGGGTCAATGAGCAGTTCTTC

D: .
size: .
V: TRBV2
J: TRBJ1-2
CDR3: CASSEGPNYGYTF
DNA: TGTGCCAGCAGTGAAGGTCCTAACTATGGCTACACCTTC

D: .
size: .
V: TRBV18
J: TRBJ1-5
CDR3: CASSPEAGNQPQHF
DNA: TGTGCCAGCTCACCCGAGGCGGGCAATCAGCCCCAGCATTTT

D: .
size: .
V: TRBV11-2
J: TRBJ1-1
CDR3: CASRPTGRVNTEAFF
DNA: TGTGCCAGCAGACCAACAGGGAGGGTGAACACTGAAGCTTTCTTT

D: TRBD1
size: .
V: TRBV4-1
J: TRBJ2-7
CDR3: CASSQGGGQGAYEQYF
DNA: TGCGCCAGCAGCCAAGGAGGGGGACAGGGGGCTTACGAGCAGTACTTC

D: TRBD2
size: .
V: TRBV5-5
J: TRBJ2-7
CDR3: CASSFGSGAYEQYF
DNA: TGTGCCAGCAGCTTCGGGAGCGGGGCCTACGAGCAGTACTTC

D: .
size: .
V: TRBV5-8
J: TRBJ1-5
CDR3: CASSLYVGGNQPQHF
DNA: TGTGCCAGCAGCTTATACGTGGGGGGGAATCAGCCCCAGCATTTT

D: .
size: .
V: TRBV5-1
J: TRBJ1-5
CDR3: CASSPQGRSNQPQHF
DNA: TGCGCCAGCAGCCCTCAGGGTAGGAGCAATCAGCCCCAGCATTTT

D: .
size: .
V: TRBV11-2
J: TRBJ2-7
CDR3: CASSLDGGTGYEQYF
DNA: TGTGCCAGCAGCTTAGATGGGGGGACGGGTTACGAGCAGTACTTC